Shown below are 20 T cell receptor beta chains from a single sample sequenced in a study of spatial heterogeneity in lung cancer. No antigen is known for these receptors. Study results and caveats: Tumoral mutation counts were tracked by counts of expanded intratumoral alpha and beta TCRs.

TCRdb recomputed calls from the 5' RACE reads with MiXCR, one row per CDR3 protein. The sample has over 1,200 distinct CDR3 sequences, about a tenth seen once; the top ten hold 25% to 30%. The time point was: sample taken at primary tumor resection. The specimen was lung tumor tissue, collected at surgery. These receptor sequences come from a female donor with early-stage non-small cell lung cancer.

This clonotype was seen more than once but under ten times. Being off target in a library aimed at alpha chains, this beta chain has a size of little meaning. The chain is built from TRBV20-1 and TRBJ2-3; 8 bases match TRBD2. This CDR3 spans 13 amino acids. In germline, CDR1 is DFQATT, CDR2 SNEGSKA (reference sequence). The CDR3 here is CSDLLADGDTQYF. The CDR3, as DNA: TGCAGCGACCTACTAGCGGACGGAGATACGCAGTATTTT.

This clonotype has a count of ten or more. This beta chain slipped into a library made for alpha chains as a stray read, so its size is not meaningful. This chain links TRBV12-3 or TRBV12-4 with TRBJ2-7; the match to TRBD1 covers 9 bases. The J segment lost 5 bases and the V segment lost 0 bases, leaving 8 bases of the junction unmatched. This CDR3 is 16 amino acids long. DNA of the CDR3: TGTGCCAGCAGTTTAGCCAGACAGGGGGGTGGTCACGAGCAGTACTTC. Its protein is CASSLARQGGGHEQYF.

This clonotype is medium-sized in the sample. For a library built for alpha chains, this beta chain is a stray read; little rests on its size. The rearrangement links TRBV7-2 to TRBJ1-5; no clear D gene. CDR3 length: 13 residues. With 5 bases removed from V and 0 bases from J, the gap between germline ends came to 5 bases. Germline CDR1 reads SGHTA; CDR2 reads FQGNSA. CDR3 region: CASSASSNQPQHF. CDR3 nucleotides: TGTGCCAGCAGCGCTTCTAGCAATCAGCCCCAGCATTTT.

This clonotype rates as medium-sized. A library made for alpha chains picked up this beta chain off target, so its size means little. This rearrangement joins TRBV10-3 to TRBJ2-1; 11 bases are shared with TRBD2. Germline values: CDR1 ENHRY, CDR2 SYGVKD. V shed 8 bases and J 8 bases; nucleotides not matched to a gene: 8. The CDR3 has 14 residues. CDR3 nucleotides: TGTGCCATCTTAGCGGGAGGGCCCTTGGATGAGCAGTTCTTC. This codes for CAILAGGPLDEQFF.

In its sample, this clonotype is medium-sized (0.01 to 0.1%). This beta chain is a stray read from a library made for alpha chains; its abundance is not meaningful. The chain combines TRBV5-1 with TRBJ2-3, with D perhaps matching TRBD1 (6 bases). CDR1 is SGHRS, CDR2 YFSETQ, per germline. The CDR3 has 13 amino acids. V was trimmed by 5 bases and J by 6 bases, leaving 13 bases between them. In DNA form, the CDR3 reads TGCGCCAGCAGGTCCAGGGGTTCGGATACGCAGTATTTT. Protein sequence: CASRSRGSDTQYF.

This clonotype turned up a few times. Because the library targeted alpha chains, this beta chain is an off-target read whose size means little. This chain connects TRBV6-2 or TRBV6-3 to TRBJ2-3; D not resolved. Trimming took off 6 bases at V and 2 bases at J, with 6 bases between the two ends. This CDR3 is built from 12 residues. The germline V gene has CDR1 MNHEY and CDR2 SVGEGT. The CDR3 nucleotides read TGTGCCAGCAGAACCGACACAGATACGCAGTATTTT. As protein: CASRTDTDTQYF.

By sample share, this clonotype is large (0.1 to 1%). Being off target in a library aimed at alpha chains, this beta chain has a size of little meaning. This chain links TRBV6-2 or TRBV6-3 with TRBJ2-5, with TRBD1 matching 10 bases. Germline V gives CDR1 MNHEY, CDR2 SVGEGT. J was trimmed by 5 bases and V by 5 bases; bases with no gene match: 5. The CDR3 spans 14 residues. CDR3: CASSTDRGWETQYF. The CDR3 coding sequence is TGTGCCAGCAGTACGGACAGGGGGTGGGAGACCCAGTACTTC.

This clonotype is medium-sized (0.01 to 0.1%) within its sample. This beta chain is an unintended read in a library built for alpha chains; its size means little. J is TRBJ1-2 and V is TRBV12-3 or TRBV12-4, with 9 positions matching TRBD1. The CDR3 has 14 amino acids. V shed 5 bases, J shed 4 bases, and the junction held 5 bases outside the gene matches. CDR3 nucleotides: TGTGCCAGCAGTACCGGGACAGGGATCTATGGCTACACCTTC. Encoded protein: CASSTGTGIYGYTF.

Judged by abundance, this clonotype is medium-sized. Little can be read into the size of this beta chain, an off-target read in a library designed for alpha chains. V gene TRBV14 combines with J gene TRBJ2-1, with unresolved D. CDR3 length: 11 residues. The V and J ends lost 3 bases and 10 bases respectively, with 7 bases between them. Germline lookup yields CDR1 SGHDN and CDR2 FVKESK. The CDR3 loop is CASSQGFEQFF. The DNA of the CDR3 is TGTGCCAGCAGCCAGGGGTTCGAGCAGTTCTTC.

There are a few counts of this clonotype. The library was designed around alpha chains, so this beta chain is a stray read whose abundance carries little weight. The chain couples TRBV5-1 to TRBJ2-1; TRBD2 matches at 14 bases. Per germline, CDR1 SGHRS and CDR2 YFSETQ. The CDR3 length is 15 residues. V trimming: 4 bases; J trimming: 6 bases; junction bases outside the gene matches: 3. CDR3 in DNA: TGCGCCAGCAGCCGGGGGACTAGCGGGGGCAATGAGCAGTTCTTC. This translates into CASSRGTSGGNEQFF. The full variable domain, with the rest looked up from reference TRBV5-1 and TRBJ2-1, is KAGVTQTPRYLIKTRGQQVTLSCSPISGHRSVSWYQQTPGQGLQFLFEYFSETQRNKGNFPGRFSGRQFSNSRSEMNVSTLELGDSALYLCASSRGTSGGNEQFFGPGTRLTVL.

This clonotype ranks as medium-sized. The library was built for alpha chains, so this beta chain is an off-target read and its size means little. The chain joins TRBV7-2 to TRBJ2-2; D might be TRBD2 (5 bases). The CDR3 sequence is 20 residues long. The germline V and J ends were trimmed by 1 base and 2 bases, with 23 bases remaining between them. Germline V gene data show CDR1 as SGHTA and CDR2 as FQGNSA. The CDR3 is CASSLVVLRVRLSNTGELFF. The CDR3 nucleotides are TGTGCCAGCAGCTTAGTCGTGTTACGGGTCAGACTATCAAACACCGGGGAGCTGTTTTTT.

In its sample, this clonotype ranks as medium-sized. The library was designed around alpha chains, so this beta chain is a stray read whose abundance carries little weight. The J gene is TRBJ2-2, the V gene TRBV4-3, with D unclear. Germline V gene sequence: CDR1 LGHNA, CDR2 YSLEER. This CDR3 is built from 17 residues. V lost 0 bases and J lost 4, with 15 bases in between. The CDR3 region is CASSQDNPLGPTGELFF. CDR3 nucleotide sequence: TGCGCCAGCAGCCAAGATAATCCCCTCGGGCCCACCGGGGAGCTGTTTTTT.

As for this clonotype: This beta chain is a stray sequence in a library constructed for alpha chains; its clone size is not meaningful. The chain is built from TRBV7-2 and TRBJ1-1; D is undetermined. The CDR3 has 15 amino acids. The V and J ends lost 5 bases and 0 bases respectively, with 13 bases between them. Germline V lookup: CDR1 SGHTA, CDR2 FQGNSA. The CDR3 spells CASSPGSSLNTEAFF. In nucleotides, the CDR3 is TGTGCCAGCAGCCCGGGGAGCAGTTTGAACACTGAAGCTTTCTTT.

This clonotype is labeled as medium-sized. This beta chain is an off-target read within a library intended for alpha chains, so its frequency means little. V is TRBV27 and J is TRBJ2-2; D remains unclear. Germline CDR1 is MNHEY and CDR2 is SMNVEV (reference sequence). V was clipped by 2 bases and J by 4 bases, with 11 bases between them. The length of the CDR3 is 15 residues. Here the CDR3 DNA reads TGTGCCAGCAGTTTAACTCCCATGGTCACCGGGGAGCTGTTTTTT. Amino acids: CASSLTPMVTGELFF.

By frequency in the sample, this clonotype is medium-sized (0.01 to 0.1%). With the library built for alpha chains, this beta chain is off target and its frequency is not meaningful. The chain couples TRBV4-3 to TRBJ2-7; TRBD1 matches at 9 bases. Looked up from germline, CDR1 is LGHNA and CDR2 is YSLEER. The J segment lost 6 bases and the V segment lost 1 base, leaving 13 bases of the junction unmatched. The CDR3 length is 17 residues. Here the CDR3 reads CASSQVPGQGNLREQYF. In DNA form, the CDR3 reads TGCGCCAGCAGCCAAGTCCCAGGACAGGGGAATCTACGCGAGCAGTACTTC.

This clonotype is labeled medium-sized. In a library made to pick up alpha chains, this beta chain is a stray read with a size that means little. CDR3 amino acids: CSAQGGGWGTEAFF. For the CDR3, the DNA is TGCAGCGCCCAAGGGGGGGGCTGGGGCACTGAAGCTTTCTTT. J is TRBJ1-1 and V is TRBV29-1, with a tentative D call TRBD1 (6 bases). This CDR3 comprises 14 residues. Germline CDR1 reads SQVTM; CDR2 reads ANQGSEA. V lost 7 bases to trimming and J lost 4 bases, with 19 bases between them. The variable domain in full, completed from reference TRBV29-1 and TRBJ1-1, reads SAVISQKPSRDICQRGTSLTIQCQVDSQVTMMFWYRQQPGQSLTLIATANQGSEATYESGFVIDKFPISRPNLTFSTLTVSNMSPEDSSIYLCSAQGGGWGTEAFFGQGTRLTVV.

This clonotype was seen more than once but under ten times. This beta chain was picked up by a library intended for alpha chains and is off target, so its count carries little meaning. V is TRBV12-3 or TRBV12-4 and J is TRBJ1-5; tentatively, D is TRBD1 (5 bases). Between the trimmed V and J ends, which lost 3 bases and 5 bases, there was a span of 8 bases. The CDR3 totals 13 residues. The CDR3 spells CASSFTGDQPQHF. The CDR3 coding sequence is TGTGCCAGCAGTTTTACGGGGGATCAGCCCCAGCATTTT.

On this clonotype: Because the library targeted alpha chains, this beta chain is an off-target read whose size means little. The rearrangement links TRBV7-6 to TRBJ2-7; 10 bases map to TRBD1. CDR3 length equals 15 residues. Germline CDR1 is SGHVS and CDR2 is FNYEAQ. After removal of 0 bases from V and 4 bases from J, the junction contained 3 bases not matched to a gene. The CDR3 reads CASSLATGGGYEQYF. CDR3 coding DNA: TGTGCCAGCAGCTTAGCGACAGGGGGCGGTTACGAGCAGTACTTC.

With regard to this clonotype: This beta chain came through as a stray read in a library set up for alpha chains, and its size says little. V and J are TRBV7-9 and TRBJ2-5; 12 positions agree with TRBD2. Germline V gene data show CDR1 as SEHNR and CDR2 as FQNEAQ (reference sequence). Losses at the gene ends were 5 bases for V and 5 bases for J; bases not matched to a gene: 9. The CDR3 has 16 residues. This CDR3 is CASSPPRLAGVETQYF. The CDR3 nucleotides read TGTGCCAGCAGCCCCCCAAGACTAGCGGGAGTGGAGACCCAGTACTTC.

A remark on this clonotype: This beta chain came through as a stray read in a library set up for alpha chains, and its size says little. V usage is TRBV5-1 and J usage is TRBJ1-2; D possibly corresponds to TRBD1 (6 bases). Looked up from germline, CDR1 is SGHRS and CDR2 is YFSETQ. This CDR3 spans 13 amino acids. Trimming removed 0 bases from V and 5 bases from J, with 8 bases in between. The CDR3 reads CASSLAGEYGYTF. CDR3 nucleotide sequence: TGCGCCAGCAGCTTGGCAGGGGAATATGGCTACACCTTC.